The 4 T cell receptor beta chains given below trace back to one sample, sequenced in a study of CD8+CD57+ T cells in acquired aplastic anemia. TCR beta VDJ and CDR3 profiling used genomic DNA as template. TCRdb recomputed calls from the reads with MiXCR, one row per CDR3 protein. The sample carries 200,000 to 250,000 distinct CDR3 sequences, under 55% recorded once. The patients chosen for sequencing had shown expansion of CD8+CD57+ cells (detected by flow cytometry). The sequenced material came from sorted CD4+, CD8+, or CD8+CD57+ T cells (not recorded which) from PBMCs. The origin of the receptors is a human donor with aplastic anemia.

V is TRBV6-5 and J is TRBJ2-6, with a tentative D call TRBD2 (6 bases). CDR1 is MNHEY, CDR2 SVGAGI, per germline. V was cut by 0 bases and J by 1 base, with 10 bases left in between. The CDR3 sequence is 17 residues long. The CDR3 loop is CASSYSTRGSGANVLTF. The CDR3 coding sequence is TGTGCCAGCAGTTACTCGACTCGGGGGTCTGGGGCCAACGTCCTGACTTTC.

The V gene is TRBV29-1, the J gene TRBJ2-5; TRBD2 might be the D (7 bases). The CDR3 runs to 14 residues. V lost 4 bases to trimming and J lost 2 bases, with 14 bases between them. From germline, CDR1 is SQVTM and CDR2 ANQGSEA. The CDR3 DNA reads as TGCAGCGTTGGAGGGGGGAGGGCACAAGAGACCCAGTACTTC. Amino acids: CSVGGGRAQETQYF.

The chain links TRBV11-2 to TRBJ2-1; D is undetermined. This CDR3 has 15 amino acids. V was clipped by 1 base and J by 7 bases, with 14 bases between them. Germline lookup yields CDR1 SGHAT and CDR2 FQNNGV. The CDR3 loop is CASSLGWARYNEQFF. In DNA, the CDR3 is TGTGCCAGCAGCTTAGGTTGGGCTCGCTATAATGAGCAGTTCTTC.

This chain connects TRBV4-1 to TRBJ1-3; D is unclear. CDR1 MGHRA and CDR2 YSYEKL come from the germline V gene. V was pared by 2 bases and J by 0 bases, with 8 bases between. The length of the CDR3 is 15 residues. This chain's CDR3 is CASSQTFGSGNTIYF. CDR3 coding DNA: TGCGCCAGCAGCCAAACATTTGGCTCTGGAAACACCATATATTTT.